These T cell receptor beta chains were read from a single sample in a study of cytomegalovirus exposure and HLA in healthy donors. Measured with immunoSEQ multiplex PCR; TCRdb has only the in-frame clones, and not every one. Here the sample spans about 280,000 clones, approximately 88% being singletons. The sequenced sample was PBMCs. These receptors were collected from a woman between 18 and 30 years old in good health and CMV-seronegative. CDR3s include the opening cysteine and the closing phenylalanine or tryptophan. The D gene is left open where the match is weak.

cdr3_length: 15
v_call: TRBV7-3
d_call: NA
cdr3_aa: CASSPSGFSYNEQFF

cdr3_length: 15
v_call: TRBV27
d_call: TRBD1
cdr3_aa: CASSSSTGGLYGYTF

cdr3_length: 12
v_call: TRBV27
d_call: TRBD1
cdr3_aa: CASSLLGGTLHF

cdr3_length: 16
v_call: TRBV16
d_call: TRBD2
cdr3_aa: CASSLRLAGGSYEQYF

cdr3_length: 16
v_call: TRBV7-3
d_call: NA
cdr3_aa: CASSPGGGGGGTEAFF

cdr3_length: 14
v_call: TRBV11-2
d_call: NA
cdr3_aa: CASSPGPATYEQYF

cdr3_length: 15
v_call: TRBV4-3
d_call: NA
cdr3_aa: CASSQVRGGTGELFF

cdr3_length: 16
v_call: TRBV9
d_call: NA
cdr3_aa: CASSVFAGEGGGEQFF

cdr3_length: 14
v_call: TRBV5-4
d_call: NA
cdr3_aa: CASSLGGNPYEQYF

cdr3_length: 15
v_call: TRBV2
d_call: TRBD2
cdr3_aa: CASSELAGGTNEQFF

cdr3_length: 14
v_call: TRBV7-2
d_call: NA
cdr3_aa: CASSRGTLSYEQYF

cdr3_length: 12
v_call: TRBV5-6
d_call: NA
cdr3_aa: CASSLPRETQYF

cdr3_length: 14
v_call: TRBV6-5
d_call: TRBD2
cdr3_aa: CASTPPGGVYEQYF

cdr3_length: 15
v_call: TRBV11-2
d_call: TRBD2
cdr3_aa: CASSLGGGLAGVSDF

cdr3_length: 15
v_call: TRBV15
d_call: NA
cdr3_aa: CATSRGAGSDSPLHF

cdr3_length: 12
v_call: TRBV4-1
d_call: NA
cdr3_aa: CASSQGGLTQYF

cdr3_length: 16
v_call: TRBV6-4
d_call: TRBD1
cdr3_aa: CASSDSTGRTGNTIYF

cdr3_length: 14
v_call: TRBV27
d_call: TRBD2
cdr3_aa: CAIWAGAPNNEQFF

cdr3_length: 19
v_call: TRBV5-1
d_call: TRBD2
cdr3_aa: CASSLTNGLAGKGLETQYF

cdr3_length: 16
v_call: TRBV6-5
d_call: TRBD2
cdr3_aa: CASSYSASGAPGELFF

cdr3_length: 19
v_call: TRBV28
d_call: NA
cdr3_aa: CASSPLGVDMTGRAGELFF

cdr3_length: 13
v_call: TRBV5-1
d_call: NA
cdr3_aa: CASTSYGTYEQYF

cdr3_length: 15
v_call: TRBV27
d_call: TRBD2
cdr3_aa: CASSVRTSGAYEQYF

cdr3_length: 16
v_call: TRBV19
d_call: NA
cdr3_aa: CASSVSGTLGSYEQYF

cdr3_length: 17
v_call: TRBV7-9
d_call: NA
cdr3_aa: CASSLRGIRVENEKLFF

cdr3_length: 15
v_call: TRBV7-9
d_call: NA
cdr3_aa: CASSPSGGGQRGYTF

cdr3_length: 13
v_call: TRBV19
d_call: NA
cdr3_aa: CASGGLYQETQYF

cdr3_length: 15
v_call: TRBV9
d_call: NA
cdr3_aa: CASSVEGARTDTQYF

cdr3_length: 14
v_call: TRBV21-1
d_call: NA
cdr3_aa: CASSAWTGTYEQYF

cdr3_length: 12
v_call: TRBV27
d_call: NA
cdr3_aa: CASSQNWNEQFF

cdr3_length: 13
v_call: TRBV29-1
d_call: TRBD2
cdr3_aa: CSVVSAGKETQYF

cdr3_length: 15
v_call: TRBV6-6
d_call: TRBD1
cdr3_aa: CASSLTGGSTDTQYF

cdr3_length: 14
v_call: TRBV6-5
d_call: TRBD2
cdr3_aa: CASSLAGRVYEQYF

cdr3_length: 18
v_call: TRBV6-1
d_call: NA
cdr3_aa: CASSEDGGWRAGANVLTF

cdr3_length: 12
v_call: TRBV28
d_call: TRBD1
cdr3_aa: CASSQGELGLHF

cdr3_length: 13
v_call: TRBV9
d_call: NA
cdr3_aa: CASSRDWTYGYTF

cdr3_length: 12
v_call: TRBV13
d_call: NA
cdr3_aa: CASSDSSYEQYF